A selection of T cell receptor beta chains follows, all from one sample in a study of tumor T cells in aggressive B-cell lymphoma. This table comes from immunoSEQ multiplex PCR, and its TCRdb copy is limited to in-frame clones, with some not included. This sample has about 9,000 clones, with around 83% found just once. Sequences were obtained from tumor tissue. Receptors were obtained from an adult with diffuse large B cell lymphoma. Each CDR3 is given with its conserved first and last residue. The order of the fields is CDR3 length, J gene, D gene, clone size, V gene, CDR3 protein, CDR3 DNA. D genes are given only for firm matches. Rows may omit the clone size; those that give it use once, few, many or a size class.

length: 16; J: TRBJ1-2; D: TRBD1; size: -; V: TRBV29-1; CDR3: CSVQRGQGESAGGYTF; DNA: TGCAGCGTCCAGAGGGGGCAGGGGGAGTCCGCCGGAGGCTACACCTTC
length: 13; J: TRBJ1-1; D: -; size: -; V: TRBV11-2; CDR3: CASSLDRNTEAFF; DNA: TGTGCCAGCAGCTTAGATCGGAACACTGAAGCTTTCTTT
length: 14; J: TRBJ1-1; D: TRBD1; size: -; V: TRBV9; CDR3: CASSQGQGLTEAFF; DNA: TGTGCCAGCAGCCAGGGACAGGGGCTCACTGAAGCTTTCTTT
length: 14; J: TRBJ1-2; D: TRBD1; size: -; V: TRBV4-3; CDR3: CASSSGTGGWGYTF; DNA: TGCGCCAGCAGTTCTGGGACAGGGGGCTGGGGCTACACCTTC
length: 15; J: TRBJ1-2; D: -; size: -; V: TRBV5-1; CDR3: CASSLVTGGEYGYTF; DNA: TGCGCCAGCAGCCTGGTGACGGGGGGAGAATATGGCTACACCTTC
length: 13; J: TRBJ2-7; D: TRBD2; size: -; V: TRBV18; CDR3: CASSPGTSYEQYF; DNA: TGTGCCAGCTCACCGGGGACTAGCTACGAGCAGTACTTC
length: 16; J: TRBJ1-6; D: -; size: -; V: TRBV7-3; CDR3: CASSLMGGSYNSPLHF; DNA: TGTGCCAGCAGCTTAATGGGGGGGAGCTATAATTCACCCCTCCACTTT
length: 15; J: TRBJ2-7; D: -; size: -; V: TRBV13; CDR3: CASSSIGTPVSEQYF; DNA: TGTGCCAGCAGCTCGATCGGGACACCCGTATCCGAGCAGTACTTC
length: 15; J: TRBJ2-3; D: TRBD1; size: few; V: TRBV15; CDR3: CATSTGQGSADTQYF; DNA: TGTGCCACCAGCACGGGACAGGGGAGCGCAGATACGCAGTATTTT
length: 14; J: TRBJ1-1; D: -; size: -; V: TRBV10-3; CDR3: CAISERGEITEAFF; DNA: TGTGCCATCAGTGAACGGGGGGAGATCACTGAAGCTTTCTTT
length: 13; J: TRBJ2-1; D: TRBD2; size: -; V: TRBV29-1; CDR3: CSASGGTNNEQFF; DNA: TGCAGCGCGAGTGGGGGGACTAACAATGAGCAGTTCTTC
length: 14; J: TRBJ2-7; D: -; size: -; V: TRBV7-9; CDR3: CASSTGQRFGEQYF; DNA: TGTGCCAGCAGCACCGGACAGAGGTTCGGCGAGCAGTACTTC
length: 14; J: TRBJ2-2; D: -; size: -; V: TRBV29-1; CDR3: CSMRGGGSHGELFF; DNA: TGCAGCATGAGAGGGGGGGGCTCTCACGGGGAGCTGTTTTTT
length: 14; J: TRBJ1-4; D: -; size: few; V: TRBV5-6; CDR3: CASSFGATNEKLFF; DNA: TGTGCCAGCAGTTTCGGAGCAACTAATGAAAAACTGTTTTTT
length: 15; J: TRBJ2-3; D: -; size: few; V: TRBV29-1; CDR3: CSGTPTGYGTDTQYF; DNA: TGCAGCGGTACACCCACAGGGTATGGCACAGATACGCAGTATTTT
length: 13; J: TRBJ2-5; D: -; size: once; V: TRBV11-2; CDR3: CASSLGREETQYF; DNA: TGTGCCAGCAGCTTGGGAAGGGAGGAGACCCAGTACTTC
length: 13; J: TRBJ1-2; D: -; size: few; V: TRBV5-1; CDR3: CASSSGQSYGYTF; DNA: TGCGCCAGCAGCTCCGGACAGAGCTATGGCTACACCTTC
length: 15; J: TRBJ1-1; D: TRBD1; size: -; V: TRBV7-9; CDR3: CASRRDRRMNTEAFF; DNA: TGTGCCAGCAGAAGGGACAGGCGAATGAACACTGAAGCTTTCTTT
length: 15; J: TRBJ1-5; D: -; size: -; V: TRBV5-5; CDR3: CASSSTVSSNQPQHF; DNA: TGTGCCAGCAGTTCGACAGTTTCGAGCAATCAGCCCCAGCATTTT
length: 17; J: TRBJ1-3; D: -; size: -; V: TRBV19; CDR3: CASTPLLTRVDGNTIYF; DNA: TGTGCCAGTACCCCGCTATTAACCAGGGTGGACGGAAACACCATATATTTT
length: 14; J: TRBJ2-7; D: -; size: -; V: TRBV10-1; CDR3: CASGSEPSSYEQYF; DNA: TGCGCCAGCGGTAGCGAACCCAGCTCCTACGAGCAGTACTTC
length: 13; J: TRBJ2-3; D: TRBD1; size: -; V: TRBV5-1; CDR3: CASSLGTGDTQYF; DNA: TGCGCCAGCAGCTTGGGGACAGGAGATACGCAGTATTTT
length: 15; J: TRBJ1-1; D: -; size: -; V: TRBV2; CDR3: CASRDTGQMNTEAFF; DNA: TGTGCCAGCAGAGATACGGGACAAATGAACACTGAAGCTTTCTTT
length: 15; J: TRBJ1-5; D: -; size: -; V: TRBV28; CDR3: CASSLGALGNHPQHF; DNA: TGTGCCAGCAGTTTAGGGGCTTTGGGCAATCATCCCCAGCATTTT
length: 15; J: TRBJ1-5; D: -; size: -; V: TRBV7-8; CDR3: CASSSGQHSNQPQHF; DNA: TGTGCCAGCAGCTCCGGACAGCATAGCAATCAGCCCCAGCATTTT
length: 16; J: TRBJ2-1; D: TRBD2; size: -; V: TRBV7-9; CDR3: CASSFGGSSGENEQFF; DNA: TGTGCCAGCAGTTTCGGGGGTTCTAGCGGGGAAAATGAGCAGTTCTTC
length: 18; J: TRBJ2-7; D: TRBD2; size: few; V: TRBV4-2; CDR3: CASSQDQSGGAFNNEQYF; DNA: TGTGCCAGCAGCCAAGATCAAAGCGGGGGGGCTTTCAACAACGAGCAGTACTTC
length: 13; J: TRBJ1-6; D: -; size: -; V: TRBV18; CDR3: CASSPLAYSPLHF; DNA: TGTGCCAGCTCACCATTGGCTTATTCACCCCTCCACTTT
length: 15; J: TRBJ2-7; D: -; size: -; V: TRBV7-9; CDR3: CASSLRGATSYEQYF; DNA: TGTGCCAGCAGCTTAAGAGGAGCAACCTCCTACGAGCAGTACTTC
length: 16; J: TRBJ1-1; D: -; size: -; V: TRBV28; CDR3: CASSFRYRTLRTEAFF; DNA: TGTGCCAGCAGTTTCCGATACAGGACGCTGCGCACTGAAGCTTTCTTT
length: 13; J: TRBJ1-2; D: -; size: once; V: TRBV28; CDR3: CASSLFGGYGYTF; DNA: TGTGCCAGCAGTTTATTCGGAGGCTATGGCTACACCTTC
length: 15; J: TRBJ2-5; D: -; size: -; V: TRBV7-9; CDR3: CASSLESSSQETQYF; DNA: TGTGCCAGCAGCTTAGAATCTAGTAGCCAAGAGACCCAGTACTTC
length: 14; J: TRBJ2-3; D: TRBD1; size: -; V: TRBV15; CDR3: CATSRGGPTDTQYF; DNA: TGTGCCACCAGTCGAGGGGGCCCCACAGATACGCAGTATTTT
length: 15; J: TRBJ2-4; D: -; size: -; V: TRBV4-1; CDR3: CASSPKTGLMNIQYF; DNA: TGCGCCAGCAGCCCTAAAACAGGGCTCATGAACATTCAGTACTTC
length: 16; J: TRBJ1-4; D: -; size: once; V: TRBV9; CDR3: CASSAHHGVANEKLFF; DNA: TGTGCCAGCAGCGCCCACCACGGGGTGGCTAATGAAAAACTGTTTTTT
length: 15; J: TRBJ1-1; D: -; size: once; V: TRBV5-5; CDR3: CASSLVSNLNTEAFF; DNA: TGTGCCAGCAGCTTGGTTAGCAACTTGAACACTGAAGCTTTCTTT
length: 14; J: TRBJ1-4; D: -; size: -; V: TRBV25-1; CDR3: CASSNWGADEKLFF; DNA: TGTGCCAGCAGTAACTGGGGCGCGGATGAAAAACTGTTTTTT
length: 15; J: TRBJ1-5; D: TRBD1; size: -; V: TRBV28; CDR3: CASSLVTGGHQPQHF; DNA: TGTGCCAGCAGTTTAGTAACAGGGGGCCATCAGCCCCAGCATTTT
length: 13; J: TRBJ1-1; D: -; size: -; V: TRBV4-3; CDR3: CASSQRVGTEAFF; DNA: TGCGCCAGCAGCCAGAGGGTGGGCACTGAAGCTTTCTTT
length: 14; J: TRBJ1-1; D: -; size: -; V: TRBV5-6; CDR3: CASSFPGSGTEAFF; DNA: TGTGCCAGCAGCTTTCCGGGGTCGGGCACTGAAGCTTTCTTT
length: 14; J: TRBJ2-6; D: -; size: -; V: TRBV10-3; CDR3: CAISPGSGANVMTF; DNA: TGTGCCATCAGTCCCGGCTCTGGGGCCAACGTCATGACTTTC
length: 14; J: TRBJ2-7; D: TRBD1; size: -; V: TRBV4-1; CDR3: CASAPGQGAFEQYF; DNA: TGCGCCAGCGCACCGGGACAGGGGGCTTTCGAGCAGTACTTC
length: 14; J: TRBJ2-1; D: -; size: -; V: TRBV9; CDR3: CVSSVERLSNEQFF; DNA: TGTGTCAGCAGCGTAGAGCGACTTAGCAATGAGCAGTTCTTC
length: 16; J: TRBJ2-3; D: TRBD2; size: -; V: TRBV4-2; CDR3: CASSQPTSGGTDTQYF; DNA: TGTGCCAGCAGCCAACCGACTAGCGGGGGCACAGATACGCAGTATTTT
length: 14; J: TRBJ1-3; D: -; size: -; V: TRBV5-4; CDR3: CASSLVGAGNTIYF; DNA: TGTGCCAGCAGCTTGGTAGGGGCTGGAAACACCATATATTTT
length: 13; J: TRBJ1-1; D: -; size: -; V: TRBV2; CDR3: CASRDRSATEAFF; DNA: TGTGCCAGCAGAGACAGGTCGGCCACTGAAGCTTTCTTT
length: 14; J: TRBJ1-1; D: -; size: -; V: TRBV10-3; CDR3: CAISGADMNTEAFF; DNA: TGTGCCATCAGTGGGGCAGACATGAACACTGAAGCTTTCTTT
length: 16; J: TRBJ1-3; D: -; size: few; V: TRBV4-3; CDR3: CASSQDRRVLGNTIYF; DNA: TGCGCCAGCAGCCAAGATCGGAGGGTTCTAGGAAACACCATATATTTT
length: 17; J: TRBJ2-2; D: TRBD2; size: -; V: TRBV7-9; CDR3: CASSQGLAGGSTGELFF; DNA: TGTGCCAGCAGCCAGGGACTAGCGGGGGGCTCCACCGGGGAGCTGTTTTTT
length: 14; J: TRBJ1-5; D: -; size: -; V: TRBV6-1; CDR3: CASRQASSNQPQHF; DNA: TGTGCCAGTAGACAGGCCTCGAGCAATCAGCCCCAGCATTTT
length: 14; J: TRBJ2-3; D: TRBD1; size: -; V: TRBV5-5; CDR3: CASSLDRGADTQYF; DNA: TGTGCCAGCAGCTTGGACAGGGGCGCAGATACGCAGTATTTT
length: 16; J: TRBJ1-1; D: TRBD1; size: -; V: TRBV28; CDR3: CASSLPHGQGNTEAFF; DNA: TGTGCCAGCAGTTTACCCCACGGACAGGGGAACACTGAAGCTTTCTTT
length: 18; J: TRBJ1-6; D: -; size: -; V: TRBV21-1; CDR3: CASSKVSPQAYYNSPLHF; DNA: TGTGCCAGCAGCAAAGTCTCCCCACAGGCCTACTATAATTCACCCCTCCACTTT
length: 19; J: TRBJ1-2; D: TRBD1; size: -; V: TRBV7-9; CDR3: CASSLGFSIPGQGEDGYTF; DNA: TGTGCCAGCAGCTTGGGCTTCTCTATCCCGGGACAGGGAGAGGATGGCTACACCTTC
length: 15; J: TRBJ1-2; D: -; size: -; V: TRBV11-2; CDR3: CASSFQAATNYGYTF; DNA: TGTGCCAGCAGCTTCCAGGCAGCTACTAACTATGGCTACACCTTC
length: 15; J: TRBJ2-1; D: -; size: -; V: TRBV7-6; CDR3: CASSPPRTVYNEQFF; DNA: TGTGCCAGCAGCCCCCCGAGGACAGTTTACAATGAGCAGTTCTTC